The 18 T cell receptor beta chains below come from one sample, sequenced in a study of regulatory T cells in long-lasting Graves disease. Time point in this sample: persistent/refractory GD, antithyroid drugs over 5 years with positive TRAb. Extracted PBMC RNA gave rise to the TCR library. To make TCR beta libraries, researchers used iRepertoire HTBI primers and Arm-PCR of CDR3 regions. Each CDR3 protein gets one entry after TCRdb re-called the multiplex PCR reads with MiXCR. Of some 420,000 distinct CDR3 sequences listed, 20% to 25% are singletons. The material was peripheral blood mononuclear cells (PBMCs), obtained when the disease was refractory, from a patient treated with antithyroid drugs. These receptors came from a female donor with Graves disease.

The V and J genes are TRBV6-4 and TRBJ1-1; D remains ambiguous. Germline CDR1 MRHNA, CDR2 SNTAGT. The CDR3 totals 17 residues. The ends were cut back, 8 bases at V and 0 bases at J, with 22 bases in the middle. CDR3 sequence reads: CASYVVVREFLNTEAFF. The CDR3, as DNA: TGTGCCAGCTACGTCGTCGTAAGGGAGTTCTTGAACACTGAAGCTTTCTTT.

This clonotype showed up many times. The genes are TRBV29-1 and TRBJ1-2; D remains unclear. The length of the CDR3 is 14 residues. Trimming shortened V by 7 bases and J by 2 bases, and 17 bases separated the two germline ends. Germline CDR1 and CDR2: SQVTM and ANQGSEA. CDR3 coding DNA: TGCAGCGCCCCCACCGGGCCGACCAACTATGGCTACACCTTC. This encodes CSAPTGPTNYGYTF.

For this clonotype: One end of the junction is discordant with germline, which a read error may explain. The J gene is TRBJ2-5, the V gene TRBV5-1; D is unclear. The germline gives CDR1 SGHRS, CDR2 YFSETQ. CDR3 length: 13 amino acids. The CDR3 loop reads CAGSLEPPTTQYF. CDR3 nucleotides: TGCGCCGGCAGCTTGGAACCACCGACGACCCAGTACTTC. The full variable domain, completed using reference TRBV5-1 and TRBJ2-5, is KAGVTQTPRYLIKTRGQQVTLSCSPISGHRSVSWYQQTPGQGLQFLFEYFSETQRNKGNFPGRFSGRQFSNSRSEMNVSTLELGDSALYLCAGSLEPPTTQYFGPGTRLLVL.

This clonotype was detected many times. This chain connects TRBV7-3 to TRBJ1-1; D not resolved. Per the germline V gene, CDR1 is SGHTA and CDR2 is FQGTGA. This CDR3 is built from 14 residues. Trimming removed 5 bases at V and 0 bases at J, with 10 bases between. CDR3 sequence reads: CASSQGWLNTEAFF. Here the CDR3 DNA reads TGTGCCAGCAGCCAAGGCTGGTTGAACACTGAAGCTTTCTTT. The variable domain in full, with the rest retrieved from reference TRBV7-3 and TRBJ1-1, is GAGVSQTPSNKVTEKGKYVELRCDPISGHTALYWYRQSLGQGPEFLIYFQGTGAADDSGLPNDRFFAVRPEGSVSTLKIQRTERGDSAVYLCASSQGWLNTEAFFGQGTRLTVV.

The J gene is TRBJ2-2, the V gene TRBV7-9; TRBD1 matches 8 bases. The germline gives CDR1 SEHNR, CDR2 FQNEAQ (reference sequence). This CDR3 is built from 16 residues. Trimming removed 5 bases from V and 4 bases from J; junction bases left unmatched: 9. The CDR3 coding sequence is TGTGCCAGCAGCCCGCGACAGGGGCGTCGCACCGGGGAGCTGTTTTTT. Residues: CASSPRQGRRTGELFF.

This clonotype was recorded many times. J is TRBJ2-7 and V is TRBV7-9; 9 bases line up with TRBD1. This CDR3 spans 14 amino acids. Germline V lookup: CDR1 SEHNR, CDR2 FQNEAQ (reference sequence). V shed 3 bases and J 3 bases; nucleotides not matched to a gene: 3. CDR3 loop: CASSFGTGHYEQYF. In DNA form, the CDR3 reads TGTGCCAGCAGCTTCGGGACAGGGCACTACGAGCAGTACTTC.

This clonotype was observed many times. The chain recombines TRBV27 with TRBJ1-1; D not resolved. CDR3 length: 13 residues. From germline, CDR1 is MNHEY and CDR2 SMNVEV (reference sequence). V was cut by 7 bases and J by 1 base, with 10 bases left in between. The CDR3 loop is CASTLRKNTEAFF. CDR3 coding DNA: TGTGCCAGCACCCTAAGGAAGAACACTGAAGCTTTCTTT.

This clonotype has more than one count but fewer than ten. The junction shows a germline mismatch at one end, possibly a read error. The chain carries TRBV6-1 and TRBJ2-7; D might be TRBD1 or TRBD2, each matching 6 bases. The CDR3 is 14 amino acids. Germline assignment: CDR1 MNHNS and CDR2 SASEGT. CDR3 region: CASREGGRGYEQYF. For the CDR3, the DNA is TGTGCCAGCAGGGAAGGGGGGCGCGGCTACGAGCAGTACTTC.

This clonotype showed up just a few times. CDR3 coding DNA: TGTGCCAGCAGCTTAGGGGGTTATAATTCACCCCTCCACTTT. Translating it yields CASSLGGYNSPLHF. The chain links TRBV7-2 to TRBJ1-6; D gene unclear. The V end was cut by 1 base, the J end by 4 bases, with 5 bases between. Germline V gives CDR1 SGHTA, CDR2 FQGNSA. The CDR3 contains 14 residues.

This clonotype was picked up a small number of times. The V call is TRBV6-1, the J call TRBJ2-7; unclear D gene. CDR1 and CDR2 (germline): MNHNS, SASEGT. The CDR3 runs to 13 residues. V lost 8 bases and J 1 base, leaving 12 bases between the germline ends. The CDR3 region is CASAPLYSYEQYF. In DNA, the CDR3 is TGTGCCAGCGCACCCCTCTATTCCTACGAGCAGTACTTC.

At least ten counts were recorded for this clonotype. V is TRBV12-3 or TRBV12-4 and J is TRBJ2-7; TRBD2 might be the D (6 bases). This CDR3 has 13 residues. V lost 7 bases and J 2 bases, leaving 12 bases between the germline ends. The CDR3 DNA sequence: TGTGCCAGCACCCGGGGAGGCGCCTACGAGCAGTACTTC. Translation: CASTRGGAYEQYF.

The V gene is TRBV5-6, the J gene TRBJ1-1; D gene uncertain. Germline CDR1 and CDR2: SGHDT and YYEEEE. This CDR3 region has 15 residues. Trimming shortened V by 4 bases and J by 0 bases, and 13 bases separated the two germline ends. CDR3 loop: CASSLIDTLNTEAFF. CDR3 bases: TGTGCCAGCAGCCTCATCGACACGTTGAACACTGAAGCTTTCTTT.

On this clonotype: Germline is not matched at one junction end, which may reflect a read error. The chain joins TRBV3-1 to TRBJ1-4; TRBD1 matches at 7 bases. Germline CDR1 is LGHDT and CDR2 is YNNKEL (reference sequence). CDR3 length equals 14 residues. CDR3 loop: CASSQSPGQMELLF. CDR3 in DNA: TGTGCCAGCAGCCAATCGCCGGGACAGATGGAACTGCTTTTT.

The chain joins TRBV28 to TRBJ1-5, with 7 bases lining up with TRBD1. The V segment lost 5 bases and the J segment 6 bases; nucleotides outside the gene matches: 7. The CDR3 loop spans 14 amino acids. Germline CDR1 MDHEN, CDR2 SYDVKM. CDR3 amino acids: CASSNQGGGQPQHF. In DNA form, the CDR3 reads TGTGCCAGCAGTAACCAGGGGGGAGGTCAGCCCCAGCATTTT.

This rearrangement joins TRBV28 to TRBJ2-1; 8 bases align to TRBD2. The V and J ends lost 6 bases and 9 bases, in that order; junction bases with no gene match: 7. There are 13 residues in the CDR3. CDR1 and CDR2 from the germline V gene are MDHEN and SYDVKM. The CDR3 sequence is CASSSGGPLEQFF. CDR3 sequence (DNA): TGTGCCAGCAGCTCGGGGGGGCCGCTTGAGCAGTTCTTC.

The chain couples TRBV5-1 to TRBJ1-1, with D possibly matching TRBD1 (5 bases). The CDR3 contains 16 residues. Trimming stripped 4 bases from V and 4 bases from J, with 20 bases between. Germline V gene lookup returns CDR1 SGHRS and CDR2 YFSETQ. For the CDR3, the DNA is TGCGCCAGCAGCGCTGGGACTTCCCGCCCGGCCACTGAAGCTTTCTTT. Its translation: CASSAGTSRPATEAFF.

This clonotype was detected ten times or more. V is TRBV3-1 and J is TRBJ2-7; no reliable D call. The V end lost 0 bases, the J end lost 5 bases, and 5 bases lay between the germline ends. The CDR3 is 12 residues long. Germline V gives CDR1 LGHDT, CDR2 YNNKEL (reference sequence). CDR3 coding DNA: TGTGCCAGCAGCCAAGATATCCACGAGCAGTACTTC. Its protein product is CASSQDIHEQYF.

On this clonotype itself: A clone one base away is much larger, so this may be a read error. CDR3 residues: CASSATSGGLTKNIQYF. DNA for the CDR3: TGTGCCAGCAGTGCGACTAGCGGGGGGCTAACCAAAAACATTCAGTACTTC. J is TRBJ2-4 and V is TRBV2; 13 positions agree with TRBD2. Trimming at V came to 4 bases and at J to 2 bases, leaving 5 bases not matched to a gene. Germline V gene data show CDR1 as SNHLY and CDR2 as FYNNEI. The CDR3 spans 17 residues.